This T cell receptor (beta chain) originates from a study of shared clonotypes between healthy human individuals. The repertoire was sequenced with immunoSEQ multiplex PCR; TCRdb's copy has only in-frame clones and lacks some. The data contain 2 million to 2.5 million clones, approximately 96% of them seen just once; the ten biggest clones take up roughly 0.13%. This CDR3 contains 20 residues. Germline-derived CDR1 and CDR2 are SNHLY and FYNNEI. V shed 4 bases and J 9 bases; nucleotides not matched to a gene: 24. The specimen sequenced was naive CD4+ T cells sorted from blood. The subset: CD45RA+ positively selected. V usage is TRBV2 and J usage is TRBJ2-1, with 10 nucleotides matching TRBD2. The receptor was isolated from a man aged 18 to 29 in good health. CDR3: CASSGWGGLAGVPPTSEQFF. In DNA, the CDR3 is TGTGCCAGCAGTGGATGGGGGGGCCTAGCGGGAGTCCCCCCAACAAGTGAGCAGTTCTTC. Filled out from reference TRBV2 and TRBJ2-1, the complete variable domain reads EPEVTQTPSHQVTQMGQEVILRCVPISNHLYFYWYRQILGQKVEFLVSFYNNEISEKSEIFDDQFSVERPDGSNFTLKIRSTKLEDSAMYFCASSGWGGLAGVPPTSEQFFGPGTRLTVL.